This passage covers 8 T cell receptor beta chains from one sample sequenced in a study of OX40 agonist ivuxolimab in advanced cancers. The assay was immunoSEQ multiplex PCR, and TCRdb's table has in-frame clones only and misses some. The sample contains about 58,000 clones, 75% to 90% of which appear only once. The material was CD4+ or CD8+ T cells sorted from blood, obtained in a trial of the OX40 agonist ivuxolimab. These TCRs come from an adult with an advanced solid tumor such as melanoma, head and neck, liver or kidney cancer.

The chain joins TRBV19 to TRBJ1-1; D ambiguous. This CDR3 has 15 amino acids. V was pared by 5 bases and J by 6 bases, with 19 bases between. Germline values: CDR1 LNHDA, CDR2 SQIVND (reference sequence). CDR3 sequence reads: CASSETGRGFPEAFF. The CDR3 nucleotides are TGTGCCAGTAGTGAAACTGGGCGCGGATTCCCTGAAGCTTTCTTT.

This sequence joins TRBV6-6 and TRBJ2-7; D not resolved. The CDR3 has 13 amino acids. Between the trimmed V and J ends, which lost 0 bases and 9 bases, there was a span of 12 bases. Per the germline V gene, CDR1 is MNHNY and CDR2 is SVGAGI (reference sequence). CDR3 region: CASSYSGTIGQYF. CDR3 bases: TGTGCCAGCAGTTACTCCGGCACCATAGGGCAGTACTTC.

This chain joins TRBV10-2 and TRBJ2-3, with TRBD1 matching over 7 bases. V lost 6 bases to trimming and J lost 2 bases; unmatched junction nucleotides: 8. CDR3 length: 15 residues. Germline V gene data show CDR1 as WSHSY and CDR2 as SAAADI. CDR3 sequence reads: CASRGDREFTDTQYF. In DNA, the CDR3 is TGCGCCAGCAGGGGGGACAGAGAATTCACAGATACGCAGTATTTT.

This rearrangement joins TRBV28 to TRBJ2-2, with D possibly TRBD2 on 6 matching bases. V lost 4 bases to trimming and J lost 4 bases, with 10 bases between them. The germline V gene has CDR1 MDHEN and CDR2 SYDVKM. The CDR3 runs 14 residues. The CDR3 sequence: CASSSAGSTGELFF. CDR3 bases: TGTGCCAGCAGTTCCGCCGGGAGCACCGGGGAGCTGTTTTTT.

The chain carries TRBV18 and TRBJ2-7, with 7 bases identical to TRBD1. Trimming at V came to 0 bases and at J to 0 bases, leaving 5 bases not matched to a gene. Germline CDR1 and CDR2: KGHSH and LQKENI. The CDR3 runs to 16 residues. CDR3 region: CASSPPNRGHSYEQYF. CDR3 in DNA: TGTGCCAGCTCACCACCGAATAGGGGGCACTCCTACGAGCAGTACTTC.

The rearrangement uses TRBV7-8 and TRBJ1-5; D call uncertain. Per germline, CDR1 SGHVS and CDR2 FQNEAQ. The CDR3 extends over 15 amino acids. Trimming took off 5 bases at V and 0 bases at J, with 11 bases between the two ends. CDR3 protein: CASSPDGNSNQPQHF. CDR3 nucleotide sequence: TGTGCCAGCAGCCCTGATGGAAATAGCAATCAGCCCCAGCATTTT.

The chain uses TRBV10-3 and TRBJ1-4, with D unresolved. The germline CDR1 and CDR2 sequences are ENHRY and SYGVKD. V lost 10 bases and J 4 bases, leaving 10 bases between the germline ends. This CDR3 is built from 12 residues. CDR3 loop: CATGELNEKLFF. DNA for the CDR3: TGTGCCACCGGAGAACTTAATGAAAAACTGTTTTTT.

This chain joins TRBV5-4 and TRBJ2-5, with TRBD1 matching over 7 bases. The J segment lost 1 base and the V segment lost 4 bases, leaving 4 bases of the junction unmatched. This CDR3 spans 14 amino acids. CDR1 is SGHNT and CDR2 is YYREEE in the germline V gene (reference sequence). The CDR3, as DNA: TGTGCCAGCAGCCCAACAGGGGCCCAAGAGACCCAGTACTTC. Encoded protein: CASSPTGAQETQYF.